Following are 10 T cell receptor beta chains from one sample sequenced in a study of PD-1 blockade in classical Hodgkin lymphoma (dated by TCRdb to about 2020). Reading the label with the study, this specimen's time point is: cycle 1 day 1 (C1D1), immediately before nivolumab initiation. Relapse after autologous stem cell transplantation had occurred in all trial patients, and cohorts A, B and C were distinguished by prior brentuximab vedotin exposure. The library came from the immunoSEQ multiplex PCR assay. TCRdb re-hosts the immuneACCESS table, in-frame sequences only. Its copies lack some clones; in the studies checked, an unresolved V gene accounts for under half of them, and the cause for the rest is not known. This sample comprises approximately 89,000 clones, approximately 88% of them detected only once. The leading ten clones occupy approximately 12% of the sample. The material sequenced was peripheral blood mononuclear cells (PBMCs), taken at baseline. These receptors all come from a human donor with classical Hodgkin lymphoma.

The rearrangement uses TRBV5-1 and TRBJ1-4; 7 nucleotides align to TRBD1. The ends lost 4 bases at V and 4 bases at J; junction bases unmatched: 4. In germline, CDR1 is SGHRS, CDR2 YFSETQ. The CDR3 has 14 amino acids. The CDR3 bases are TGCGCCAGCAGCCCCGGGACAGTTAATGAAAAACTGTTTTTT. It is translated as CASSPGTVNEKLFF.

This chain links TRBV6-6 with TRBJ1-1; 12 bases agree with TRBD1. CDR3 length: 16 amino acids. Germline V gene sequence: CDR1 MNHNY, CDR2 SVGAGI (reference sequence). J lost 1 base, V lost 4 bases, and 4 bases had no gene match. CDR3 amino acids: CASSWGTGGRNTEAFF. Written as DNA, the CDR3 is TGTGCCAGCAGTTGGGGGACAGGGGGCAGGAACACTGAAGCTTTCTTT.

The chain links TRBV4-3 to TRBJ2-1, with 10 positions matching TRBD2. Germline V lookup: CDR1 LGHNA, CDR2 YSLEER. The length of the CDR3 is 16 residues. J gave up 2 bases and V 3 bases, and 4 bases lay outside the gene matches. CDR3 coding DNA: TGCGCCAGCAGCCAGGGAACTAGCGGGACCTACAATGAGCAGTTCTTC. Translation: CASSQGTSGTYNEQFF.

For this clone: Additional DNA sequences in this sample encode the identical CDR3. The chain employs TRBV30 and TRBJ2-7; a weak D match, TRBD2 (5 bases). Germline V gene lookup returns CDR1 GTSNPN and CDR2 SVGIG (reference sequence). The CDR3 length is 14 residues. V lost 0 bases, J lost 1 base, and 10 bases lay in between. Here the CDR3 reads CAWSVGGSSYEQYF. As DNA, the CDR3 is TGTGCCTGGAGTGTAGGTGGGAGTTCCTACGAGCAGTACTTC.

V usage is TRBV7-2 and J usage is TRBJ1-2; the D gene is possibly TRBD1 (5 bases). CDR1 SGHTA and CDR2 FQGNSA come from the germline V gene. The CDR3 has 17 amino acids. The V end lost 1 base, the J end lost 8 bases, and 23 bases lay between the germline ends. The CDR3 DNA follows: TGTGCCAGCAGCTTAGTTCATACGACAGTCACGACGCGGGGCTACACCTTC. Translating it yields CASSLVHTTVTTRGYTF.

The J gene is TRBJ1-6, the V gene TRBV7-3; 7 positions agree with TRBD1. Germline loops: CDR1 SGHTA, CDR2 FQGTGA. The ends lost 5 bases at V and 10 bases at J; junction bases unmatched: 8. The CDR3 extends over 14 amino acids. The CDR3 DNA sequence: TGTGCCAGCAGCCTGACCGCAGGGGGATCACCCCTCCACTTT. Its protein is CASSLTAGGSPLHF.

This clone was recorded once. The chain carries TRBV5-8 and TRBJ1-5; no definite D call. V gave up 0 bases and J gave up 3 bases, with 7 bases separating them. This CDR3 comprises 14 residues. CDR1 is SGHTS and CDR2 is YDEGEE in the germline V gene. The CDR3 region has the DNA TGTGCCAGCAGCTTGGGACGGTCCAATCAGCCCCAGCATTTT. Amino acids: CASSLGRSNQPQHF.

V and J are TRBV10-3 and TRBJ2-7, with 11 bases fitting TRBD2. The CDR3 spans 16 residues. Germline V gene lookup returns CDR1 ENHRY and CDR2 SYGVKD. The V and J ends lost 2 bases and 5 bases, in that order; junction bases with no gene match: 8. This chain's CDR3 is CAISEPGLAGPHEQYF. The CDR3, as DNA: TGTGCCATCAGTGAGCCTGGACTAGCGGGCCCCCACGAGCAGTACTTC.

V usage is TRBV29-1 and J usage is TRBJ1-2; 7 positions agree with TRBD1. Germline CDR1 reads SQVTM; CDR2 reads ANQGSEA. The CDR3 is made up of 15 amino acids. The ends lost 5 bases at V and 0 bases at J; junction bases unmatched: 9. The CDR3 bases are TGCAGCGTTCGACCAGGGACAGAGTCTAACTATGGCTACACCTTC. It specifies CSVRPGTESNYGYTF.

This chain joins TRBV10-3 and TRBJ1-5; D is uncertain. Trimming took off 8 bases at V and 11 bases at J, with 10 bases between the two ends. The CDR3 extends over 10 amino acids. CDR1 and CDR2 (germline): ENHRY, SYGVKD. The CDR3 DNA sequence: TGTGCCATCCCCAGCCCAGCCCAGCATTTT. It is translated as CAIPSPAQHF.